The present TCR beta chain was sequenced within a study of blood T cell repertoires in COVID-19. Turning to the study itself: The United States, Italy and Spain provided the acute and convalescent COVID-19 samples. PBMCs, B-cell-depleted T cells, or T cells were the source of the cDNA or gDNA that made up the material.

Participant reports of clinical history set cohort assignment. The germline CDR1 and CDR2 sequences are LNHDA and SQIVND (reference sequence). The CDR3 has 15 residues. Trimming cost V 6 bases and J 0 bases; bases outside gene matches: 2. Original analysis: Reference gene primer amplification in the assay estimated nucleated cell counts. This table comes from immunoSEQ multiplex PCR, and its TCRdb copy is limited to in-frame clones, with some not included. From that table come the V and J calls and clone size; the DNA was used to work out D and trimming. The repertoire holds roughly 430,000 clones, with approximately 86% as singletons.

The source material was PBMCs or T cells enriched from blood (not recorded which). The source is a woman aged 40 to 50 with acute COVID-19. The chain carries TRBV19 and TRBJ1-6, with 7 bases aligning to TRBD1. In DNA, the CDR3 is TGTGCCAGTAGGGGACAGAGCTCCTATAATTCACCCCTCCACTTT. Translating it yields CASRGQSSYNSPLHF.